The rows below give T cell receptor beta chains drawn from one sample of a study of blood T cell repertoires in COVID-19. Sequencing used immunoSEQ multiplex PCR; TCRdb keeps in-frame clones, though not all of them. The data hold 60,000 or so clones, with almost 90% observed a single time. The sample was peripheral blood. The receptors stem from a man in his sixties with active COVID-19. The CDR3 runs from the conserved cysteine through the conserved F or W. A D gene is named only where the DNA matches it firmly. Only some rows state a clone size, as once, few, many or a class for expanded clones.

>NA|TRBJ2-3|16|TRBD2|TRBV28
TGTGCCAGCAGTCCTTTCCTAGCGGGGGCCACAGATACGCAGTATTTT
CASSPFLAGATDTQYF
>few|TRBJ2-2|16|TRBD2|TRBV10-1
TGCGCCAGCAGCCTCCTAGCGGGGACGAACACCGGGGAGCTGTTTTTT
CASSLLAGTNTGELFF
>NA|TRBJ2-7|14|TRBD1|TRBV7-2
TGTGCCAGCAGCTTAGTAACAGGGGCCTACGAGCAGTACTTC
CASSLVTGAYEQYF
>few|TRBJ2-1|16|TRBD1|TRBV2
TGTGCCAGCAGTGGCCAGACAGGGGGAAAATGGAATGAGCAGTTCTTC
CASSGQTGGKWNEQFF
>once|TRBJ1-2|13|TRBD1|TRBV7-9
TGTGCCAGCCGCTCCGGGACAGTTCATGGCTACACCTTC
CASRSGTVHGYTF
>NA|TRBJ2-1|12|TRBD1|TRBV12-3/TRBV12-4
TGTGCCAGCAGTAGGGACAGGGGTTCGCAGTTCTTC
CASSRDRGSQFF
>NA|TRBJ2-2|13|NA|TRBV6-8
TGTGCCAGCAGTCCTCTAGCGTCCGGGGAGCTGTTTTTT
CASSPLASGELFF
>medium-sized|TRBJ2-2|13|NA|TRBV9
TGTGCCAGCAGCGTCACAGGGTCCGGGGAGCTGTTTTTT
CASSVTGSGELFF
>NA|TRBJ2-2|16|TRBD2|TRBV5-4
TGTGCCAGCAGCTTGGCTAGCGGGGCGAACACCGGGGAGCTGTTTTTT
CASSLASGANTGELFF
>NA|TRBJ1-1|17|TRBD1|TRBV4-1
TGCGCCAGCAGTTGGCGGCCCGGGACAGACATGAACACTGAAGCTTTCTTT
CASSWRPGTDMNTEAFF
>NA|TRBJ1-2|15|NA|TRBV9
TGTGCCAGCAGCGTAGGTCCGGGTGCCCTACTTGGCTACACCTTC
CASSVGPGALLGYTF
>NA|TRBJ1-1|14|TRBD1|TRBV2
TGTGCCAGCAGTCGACAGGGTGTAAGCACTGAAGCTTTCTTT
CASSRQGVSTEAFF
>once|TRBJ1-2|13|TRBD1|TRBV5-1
TGCGCCAGCAGCTTACAGGGGGCAGAGGGCTACACCTTC
CASSLQGAEGYTF
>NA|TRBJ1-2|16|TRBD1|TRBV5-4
TGTGCCAGCAGCTTGGCCCGCGGGACAGACAACTATGGCTACACCTTC
CASSLARGTDNYGYTF
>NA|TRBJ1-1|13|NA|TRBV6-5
TGTGCCAGCAGTTATCCGCAGGGGCGAGAAGCTTTCTTT
CASSYPQGREAFF
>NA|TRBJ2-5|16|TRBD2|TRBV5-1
TGCGCCAGCAGAGTCGGGGAGCGGGGGCACCAAGAGACCCAGTACTTC
CASRVGERGHQETQYF
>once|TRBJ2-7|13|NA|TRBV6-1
TGTGCCAGCAGTTGGACAGAATACTACGAGCAGTACTTC
CASSWTEYYEQYF
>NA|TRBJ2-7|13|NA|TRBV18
TGTGCCAGCTCATCCCCGGGCGGGGTCGAGCAGTACTTC
CASSSPGGVEQYF
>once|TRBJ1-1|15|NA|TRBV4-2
TGTGCCAGCAGCTCAGGCGGGGGACAGAACACTGAAGCTTTCTTT
CASSSGGGQNTEAFF
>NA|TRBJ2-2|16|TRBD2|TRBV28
TGTGCCAGCAGTCCCCCGAATCGCGGGAGAGGCGGGGAGCTGTTTTTT
CASSPPNRGRGGELFF
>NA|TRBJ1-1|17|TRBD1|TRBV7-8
TGTGCCAGCAGCTTCGGACAGGGGGATGAAAGAAACACTGAAGCTTTCTTT
CASSFGQGDERNTEAFF
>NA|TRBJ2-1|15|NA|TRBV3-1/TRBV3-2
TGTGCCAGCAGCCCCTCTCAGACTGCCTACAATGAGCAGTTCTTC
CASSPSQTAYNEQFF
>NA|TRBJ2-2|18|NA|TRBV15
TGTGCCACCAGCGGCATCGGACAGACTTCTCTGAACACCGGGGAGCTGTTTTTT
CATSGIGQTSLNTGELFF
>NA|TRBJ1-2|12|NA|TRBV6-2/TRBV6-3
TGTGCCAGCAGTAATAACGCGGGCGGCTACACCTTC
CASSNNAGGYTF
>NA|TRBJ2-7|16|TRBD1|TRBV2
TGTGCCAGCAGTAAAAATGGACAGGGGGTCTCCTACGAGCAGTACTTC
CASSKNGQGVSYEQYF
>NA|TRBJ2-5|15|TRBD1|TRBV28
TGTGCCAGCAGCAGAGGACAGGCATCCCAAGAGACCCAGTACTTC
CASSRGQASQETQYF
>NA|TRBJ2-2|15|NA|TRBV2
TGTGCCAGCAGTAAATTCGGACTACCCGAGGGGGAGCTGTTTTTT
CASSKFGLPEGELFF
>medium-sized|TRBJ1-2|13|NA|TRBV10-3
TGTGCCATCAGTGACGACAGCTGGGGAGGCTACACCTTC
CAISDDSWGGYTF
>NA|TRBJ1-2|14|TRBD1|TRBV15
TGTGCCACCAGCGAAGGGACAGGTCAGGATGGCTACACCTTC
CATSEGTGQDGYTF
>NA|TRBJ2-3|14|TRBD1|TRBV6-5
TGTGCCAGCACCCCGACAGGGAACGCAGATACGCAGTATTTT
CASTPTGNADTQYF
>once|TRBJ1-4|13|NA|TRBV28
TGTGCCAGCAGTCCCGGGGGGGGAGGAAAACTGTTTTTT
CASSPGGGGKLFF
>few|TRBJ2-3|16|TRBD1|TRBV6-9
TGTGCCAGCAGACCCCCGACAGGGAGAGACACAGATACGCAGTATTTT
CASRPPTGRDTDTQYF
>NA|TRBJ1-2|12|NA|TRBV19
TGTGCCATAGGGGGAGCTAACTATGGCTACACCTTC
CAIGGANYGYTF
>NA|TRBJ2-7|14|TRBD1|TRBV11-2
TGTGCCAGCAGCTACGGGACAGGATCCTACGAGCAGTACTTC
CASSYGTGSYEQYF
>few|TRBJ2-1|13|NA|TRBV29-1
TGCAGCGTTCTAGGGAGATACAACAATGAGCAGTTCTTC
CSVLGRYNNEQFF
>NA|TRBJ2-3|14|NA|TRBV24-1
TGTGCCACCAGTGATTTCAGACTAGTAGATACGCAGTATTTT
CATSDFRLVDTQYF
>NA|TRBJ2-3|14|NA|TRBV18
TGTGCCAGCTCACCTTTAGGGGACACAGATACGCAGTATTTT
CASSPLGDTDTQYF
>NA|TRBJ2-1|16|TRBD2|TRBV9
TGTGCCAGCAGCGTAGTCGGTAGCGGGGGAGGTAATGAGCAGTTCTTC
CASSVVGSGGGNEQFF
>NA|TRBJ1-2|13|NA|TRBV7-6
TGTGCCAGCAGGGCCGACAGTGGGGCCTCCTACACCTTC
CASRADSGASYTF
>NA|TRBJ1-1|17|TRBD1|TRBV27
TGTGCCAGCAGTTTTTTCCCCGGACAGGCGATGAACACTGAAGCTTTCTTT
CASSFFPGQAMNTEAFF
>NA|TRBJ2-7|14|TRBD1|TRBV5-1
TGCGCCAGCAGCCTATCGGACAGGGACCACGAGCAGTACTTC
CASSLSDRDHEQYF
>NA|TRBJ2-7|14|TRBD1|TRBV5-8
TGTGCCAGCAGCCCGAGGACAGGTACCCACGAGCAGTACTTC
CASSPRTGTHEQYF
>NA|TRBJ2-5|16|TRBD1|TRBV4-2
TGTGCCAGCAGCTCCACCGACAGGGGCGGGATGGAGACCCAGTACTTC
CASSSTDRGGMETQYF
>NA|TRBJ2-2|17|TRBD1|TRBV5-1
TGCGCCAGCAGGCGACAGGGGTCTAAATCGAACACCGGGGAGCTGTTTTTT
CASRRQGSKSNTGELFF
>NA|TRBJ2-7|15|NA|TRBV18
TGTGCCAGCTCACCGACGACACCTTACTCCTACGAGCAGTACTTC
CASSPTTPYSYEQYF
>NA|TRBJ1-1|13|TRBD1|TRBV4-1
TGCGCCAGCAGCCAAGTGACAGGGGCTGAAGCTTTCTTT
CASSQVTGAEAFF
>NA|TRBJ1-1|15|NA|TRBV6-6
TGTGCCAGCAGTTACTCGACTCCCCAAGTACCTGAAGCTTTCTTT
CASSYSTPQVPEAFF
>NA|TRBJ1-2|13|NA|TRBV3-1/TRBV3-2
TGTGCCAGCAGCCAAGCCGTGGGGCTTGGCTACACCTTC
CASSQAVGLGYTF
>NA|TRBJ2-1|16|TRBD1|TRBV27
TGTGCCAGCAGCTCCGAACCGGGACAGGGTTCGGATGAGCAGTTCTTC
CASSSEPGQGSDEQFF
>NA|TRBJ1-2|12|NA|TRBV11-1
TGTGCCAGCAGCCCTGACAGCTATGGCTACACCTTC
CASSPDSYGYTF
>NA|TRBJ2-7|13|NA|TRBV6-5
TGTGCCAGCAGTTACAACAGTGGCTACGAGCAGTACTTC
CASSYNSGYEQYF
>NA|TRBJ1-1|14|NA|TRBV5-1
TGCGCCAGCAGCCCGGGTAGGGGGAACACTGAAGCTTTCTTT
CASSPGRGNTEAFF
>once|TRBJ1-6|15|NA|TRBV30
TGTGCCTGGACTCAAAATCGGCAGGGAGGATCACCCCTCCACTTT
CAWTQNRQGGSPLHF